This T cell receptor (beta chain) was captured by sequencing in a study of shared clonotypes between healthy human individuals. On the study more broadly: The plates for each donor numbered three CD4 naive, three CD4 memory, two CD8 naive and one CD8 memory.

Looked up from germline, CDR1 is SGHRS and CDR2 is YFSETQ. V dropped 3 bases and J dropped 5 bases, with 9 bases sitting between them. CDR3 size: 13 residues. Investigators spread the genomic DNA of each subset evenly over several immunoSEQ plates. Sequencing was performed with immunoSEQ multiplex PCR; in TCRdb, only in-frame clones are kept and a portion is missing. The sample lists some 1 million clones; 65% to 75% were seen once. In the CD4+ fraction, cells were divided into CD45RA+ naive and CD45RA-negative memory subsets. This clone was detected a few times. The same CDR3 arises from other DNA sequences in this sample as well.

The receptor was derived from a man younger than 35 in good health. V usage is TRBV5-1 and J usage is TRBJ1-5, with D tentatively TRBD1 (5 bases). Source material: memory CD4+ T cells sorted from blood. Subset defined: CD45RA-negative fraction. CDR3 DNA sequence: TGCGCCAGCAGCTACGGACAAGATCAGCCCCAGCATTTT. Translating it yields CASSYGQDQPQHF.